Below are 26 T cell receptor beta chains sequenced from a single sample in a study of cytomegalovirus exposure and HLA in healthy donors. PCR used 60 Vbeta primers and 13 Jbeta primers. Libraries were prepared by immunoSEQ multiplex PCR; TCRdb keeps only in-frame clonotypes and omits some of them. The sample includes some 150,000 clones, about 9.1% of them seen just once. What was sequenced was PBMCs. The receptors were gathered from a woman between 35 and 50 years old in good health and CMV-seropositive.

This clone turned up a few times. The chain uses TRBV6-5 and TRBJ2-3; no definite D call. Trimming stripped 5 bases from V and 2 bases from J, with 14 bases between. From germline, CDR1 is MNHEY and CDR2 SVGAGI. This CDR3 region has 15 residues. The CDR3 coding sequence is TGTGCCAGCAGTAGAACTCGGAGTTACACAGATACGCAGTATTTT. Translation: CASSRTRSYTDTQYF.

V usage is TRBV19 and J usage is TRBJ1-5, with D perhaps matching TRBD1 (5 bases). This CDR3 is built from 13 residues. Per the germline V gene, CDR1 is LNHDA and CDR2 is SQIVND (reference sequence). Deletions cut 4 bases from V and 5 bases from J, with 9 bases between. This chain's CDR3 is CASSTQGYQPQHF. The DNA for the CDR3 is TGTGCCAGTAGTACTCAGGGATATCAGCCCCAGCATTTT.

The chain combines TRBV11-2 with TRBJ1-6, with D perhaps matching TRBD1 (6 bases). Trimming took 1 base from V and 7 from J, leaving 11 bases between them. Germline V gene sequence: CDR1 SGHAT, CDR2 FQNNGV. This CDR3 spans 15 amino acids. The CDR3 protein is CASSLGRGGNSPLHF. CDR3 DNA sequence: TGTGCCAGCAGCTTAGGTAGGGGGGGCAATTCACCCCTCCACTTT.

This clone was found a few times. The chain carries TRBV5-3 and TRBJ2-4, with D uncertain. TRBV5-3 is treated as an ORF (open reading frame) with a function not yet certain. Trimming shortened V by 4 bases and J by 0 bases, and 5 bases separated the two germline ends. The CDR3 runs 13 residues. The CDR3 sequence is CARSLLAKNIQYF. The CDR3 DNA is TGTGCCAGAAGCCTCTTAGCCAAAAACATTCAGTACTTC.

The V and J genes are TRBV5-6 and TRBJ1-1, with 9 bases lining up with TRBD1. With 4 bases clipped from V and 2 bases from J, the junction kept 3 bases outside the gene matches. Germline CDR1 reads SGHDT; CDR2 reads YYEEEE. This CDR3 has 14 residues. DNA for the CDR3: TGTGCCAGCAGCGGTACAGGGGGCAACACTGAAGCTTTCTTT. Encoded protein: CASSGTGGNTEAFF.

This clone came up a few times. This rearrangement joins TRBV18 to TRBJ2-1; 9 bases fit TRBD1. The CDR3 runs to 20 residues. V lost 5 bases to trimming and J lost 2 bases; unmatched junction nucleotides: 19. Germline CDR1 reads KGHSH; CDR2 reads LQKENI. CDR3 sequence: CASSSNGQDTTGGTYNEQFF. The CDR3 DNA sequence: TGTGCCAGCTCATCCAACGGGCAGGACACTACAGGGGGCACCTACAATGAGCAGTTCTTC. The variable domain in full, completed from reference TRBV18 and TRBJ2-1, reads NAGVMQNPRHLVRRRGQEARLRCSPMKGHSHVYWYRQLPEEGLKFMVYLQKENIIDESGMPKERFSAEFPKEGPSILRIQQVVRGDSAAYFCASSSNGQDTTGGTYNEQFFGPGTRLTVL.

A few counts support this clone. The CDR3 DNA is TGTGCCAGCAGCAAAACAGGGGGCTCTAACTATGGCTACACCTTC. Its translation is CASSKTGGSNYGYTF. J is TRBJ1-2 and V is TRBV5-4, with 9 bases lining up with TRBD1. CDR3 length equals 15 residues. V was pared by 4 bases and J by 0 bases, with 4 bases of the junction left unmatched. The germline CDR1 and CDR2 sequences are SGHNT and YYREEE (reference sequence).

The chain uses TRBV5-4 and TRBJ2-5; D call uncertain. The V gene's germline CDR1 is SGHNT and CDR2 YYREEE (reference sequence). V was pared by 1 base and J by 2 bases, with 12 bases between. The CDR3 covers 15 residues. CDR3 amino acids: CASSLPLSTQETQYF. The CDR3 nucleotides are TGTGCCAGCAGCTTGCCCCTCTCTACTCAAGAGACCCAGTACTTC.

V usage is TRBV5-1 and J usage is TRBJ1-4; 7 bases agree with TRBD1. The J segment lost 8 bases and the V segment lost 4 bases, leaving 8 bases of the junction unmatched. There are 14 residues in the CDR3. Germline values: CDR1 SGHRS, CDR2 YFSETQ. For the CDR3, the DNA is TGCGCCAGCAGCCCTGACGACAGGGACGAAAAACTGTTTTTT. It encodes CASSPDDRDEKLFF.

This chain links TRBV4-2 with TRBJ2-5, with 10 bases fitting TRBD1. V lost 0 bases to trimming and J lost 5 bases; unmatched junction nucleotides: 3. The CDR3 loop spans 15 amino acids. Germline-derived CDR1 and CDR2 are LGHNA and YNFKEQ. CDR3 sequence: CASSQESGQGETQYF. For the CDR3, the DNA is TGTGCCAGCAGCCAAGAATCGGGACAGGGGGAGACCCAGTACTTC.

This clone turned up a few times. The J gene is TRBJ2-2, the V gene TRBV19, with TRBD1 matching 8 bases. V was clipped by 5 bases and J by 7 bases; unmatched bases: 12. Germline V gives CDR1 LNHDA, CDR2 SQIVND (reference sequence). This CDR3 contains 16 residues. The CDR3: CASSPLPGGANGELFF. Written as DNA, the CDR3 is TGTGCCAGTAGTCCACTCCCAGGGGGCGCAAACGGGGAGCTGTTTTTT.

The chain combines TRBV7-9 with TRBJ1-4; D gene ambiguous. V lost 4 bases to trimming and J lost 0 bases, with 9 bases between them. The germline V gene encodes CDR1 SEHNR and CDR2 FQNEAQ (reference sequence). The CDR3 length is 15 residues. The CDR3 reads CASSSTPATNEKLFF. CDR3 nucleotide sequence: TGTGCCAGCAGCTCCACACCTGCAACTAATGAAAAACTGTTTTTT.

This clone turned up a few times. CDR3 sequence reads: CASSVERNYGYTF. The CDR3 nucleotides are TGTGCCAGCAGCGTAGAACGGAACTATGGCTACACCTTC. V and J are TRBV9 and TRBJ1-2, with D hard to call. V was clipped by 0 bases and J by 2 bases, with 5 bases between them. The CDR3 is 13 residues long. Per germline, CDR1 SGDLS and CDR2 YYNGEE.

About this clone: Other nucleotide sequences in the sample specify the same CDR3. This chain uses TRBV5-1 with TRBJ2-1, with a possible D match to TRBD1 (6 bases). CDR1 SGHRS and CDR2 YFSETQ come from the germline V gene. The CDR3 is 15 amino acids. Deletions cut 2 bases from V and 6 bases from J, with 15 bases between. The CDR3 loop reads CASSLGGPPGNEQFF. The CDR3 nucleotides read TGCGCCAGCAGCTTAGGGGGACCGCCAGGCAATGAGCAGTTCTTC.

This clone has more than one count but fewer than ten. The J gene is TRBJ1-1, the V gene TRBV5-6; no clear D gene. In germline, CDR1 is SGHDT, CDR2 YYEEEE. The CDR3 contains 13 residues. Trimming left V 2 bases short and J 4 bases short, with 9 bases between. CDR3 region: CASSFGVFTEAFF. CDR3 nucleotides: TGTGCCAGCAGCTTCGGGGTTTTCACTGAAGCTTTCTTT.

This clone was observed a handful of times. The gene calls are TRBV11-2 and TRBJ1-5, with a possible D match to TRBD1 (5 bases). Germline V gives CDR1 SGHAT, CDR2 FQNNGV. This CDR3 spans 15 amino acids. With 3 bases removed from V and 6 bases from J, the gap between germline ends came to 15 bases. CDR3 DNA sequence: TGTGCCAGCAGCTTGACCTTGGGACTAGGTCAGCCCCAGCATTTT. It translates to CASSLTLGLGQPQHF.

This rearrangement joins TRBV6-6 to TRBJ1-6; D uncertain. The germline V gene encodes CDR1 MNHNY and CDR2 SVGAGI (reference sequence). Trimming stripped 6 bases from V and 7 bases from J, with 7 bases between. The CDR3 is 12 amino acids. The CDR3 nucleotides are TGTGCCAGCAGGAGGGAAAATTCACCCCTCCACTTT. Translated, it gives CASRRENSPLHF.

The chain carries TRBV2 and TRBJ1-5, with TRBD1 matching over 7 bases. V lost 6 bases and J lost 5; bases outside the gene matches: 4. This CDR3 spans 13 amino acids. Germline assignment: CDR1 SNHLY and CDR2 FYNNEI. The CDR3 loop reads CASRYGTDQPQHF. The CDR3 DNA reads TGTGCCAGCAGATACGGGACAGATCAGCCCCAGCATTTT.

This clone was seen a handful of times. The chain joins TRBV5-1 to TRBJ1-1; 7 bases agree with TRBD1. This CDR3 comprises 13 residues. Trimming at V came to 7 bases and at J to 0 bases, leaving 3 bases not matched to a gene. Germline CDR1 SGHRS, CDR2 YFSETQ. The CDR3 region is CASRTGVNTEAFF. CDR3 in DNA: TGCGCCAGCCGGACAGGCGTGAACACTGAAGCTTTCTTT.

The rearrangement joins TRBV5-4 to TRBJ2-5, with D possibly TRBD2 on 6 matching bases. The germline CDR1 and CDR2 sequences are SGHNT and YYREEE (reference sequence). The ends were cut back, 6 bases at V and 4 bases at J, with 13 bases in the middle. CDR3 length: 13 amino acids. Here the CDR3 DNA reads TGTGCCAGCACATCGGGACTTCCAGAGACCCAGTACTTC. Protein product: CASTSGLPETQYF.

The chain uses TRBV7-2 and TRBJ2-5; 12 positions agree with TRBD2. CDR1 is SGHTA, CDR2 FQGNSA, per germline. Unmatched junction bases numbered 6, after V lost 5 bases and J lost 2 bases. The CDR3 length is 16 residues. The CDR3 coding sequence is TGTGCCAGCAGCACTACTAGCGGGGGGCCGCAAGAGACCCAGTACTTC. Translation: CASSTTSGGPQETQYF.

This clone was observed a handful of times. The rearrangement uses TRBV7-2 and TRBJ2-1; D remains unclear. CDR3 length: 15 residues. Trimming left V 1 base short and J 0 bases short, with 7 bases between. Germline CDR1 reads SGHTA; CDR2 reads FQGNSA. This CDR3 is CASSLESTSYNEQFF. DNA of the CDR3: TGTGCCAGCAGCTTAGAGAGCACCTCCTACAATGAGCAGTTCTTC.

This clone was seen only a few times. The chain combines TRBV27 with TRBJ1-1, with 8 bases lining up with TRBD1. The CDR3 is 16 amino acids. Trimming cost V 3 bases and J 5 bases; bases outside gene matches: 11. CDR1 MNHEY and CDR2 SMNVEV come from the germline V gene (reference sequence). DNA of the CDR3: TGTGCCAGCAGTTTTAGTGCAGCAGGGGGCCGTACTGAAGCTTTCTTT. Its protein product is CASSFSAAGGRTEAFF.

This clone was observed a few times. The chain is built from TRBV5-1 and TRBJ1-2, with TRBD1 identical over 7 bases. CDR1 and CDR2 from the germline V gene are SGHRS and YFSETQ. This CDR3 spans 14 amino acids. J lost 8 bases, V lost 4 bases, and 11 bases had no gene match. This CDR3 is CASSPGTEGMGYTF. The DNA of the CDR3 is TGCGCCAGCAGCCCTGGGACAGAGGGAATGGGCTACACCTTC.

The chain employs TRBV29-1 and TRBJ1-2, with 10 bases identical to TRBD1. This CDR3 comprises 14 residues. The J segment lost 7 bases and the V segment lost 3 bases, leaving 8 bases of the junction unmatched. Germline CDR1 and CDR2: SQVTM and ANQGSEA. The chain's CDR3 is CSVDPDRGLGGYTF. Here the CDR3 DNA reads TGCAGCGTTGACCCCGACAGGGGGCTTGGTGGCTACACCTTC.

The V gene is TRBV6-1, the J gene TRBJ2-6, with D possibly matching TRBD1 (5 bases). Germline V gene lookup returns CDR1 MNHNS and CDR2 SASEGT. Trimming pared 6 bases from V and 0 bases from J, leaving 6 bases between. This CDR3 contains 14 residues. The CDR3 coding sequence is TGTGCCAGCAGGACAGACTCTGGGGCCAACGTCCTGACTTTC. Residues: CASRTDSGANVLTF.